This entry concerns a single T cell receptor beta chain. These data belong to a study of blood T cell repertoires in COVID-19. Overall study: Whether acute or convalescent, the COVID-19 samples came from the United States, Italy and Spain.

V was clipped by 0 bases and J by 6 bases, with 8 bases between them. CDR3 size: 13 residues. CDR1 and CDR2 from the germline V gene are LGHDT and YNNKEL (reference sequence). Original methodology: Amplification with reference gene primers provided the estimates of nucleated cell counts. The table came from immunoSEQ multiplex PCR; TCRdb's copy has only in-frame clones and leaves some out. V, J and clone size derive from that table, while D and trimming were established from the DNA sequence. The table shows roughly 360,000 clones, with 75% to 90% occurring only once. This clonotype was sampled from a woman aged 45-59 years who had recovered from COVID-19. The chain uses TRBV3-1 (or the pseudogene TRBV3-2) and TRBJ1-1; D gene uncertain. Sequencing input: PBMCs or T cells enriched from blood (not recorded which). In nucleotides, the CDR3 is TGTGCCAGCAGCCAAGATCCGGTCTCTGAAGCTTTCTTT. Its translation: CASSQDPVSEAFF.